This T cell receptor beta chain was documented in a study of technical replicates of blood from a handful of donors. Only in-frame clones appear in the TCRdb table, and some are missing; sequencing was by immunoSEQ multiplex PCR. The sample shows about 49,000 clones, 90% to 95% of them seen only once. The CDR3 has 15 amino acids. Trimming removed 8 bases at V and 2 bases at J, with 17 bases between. Looked up from germline, CDR1 is ENHRY and CDR2 is SYGVKD. The chain links TRBV10-3 to TRBJ2-3, with D perhaps matching TRBD2 (6 bases). This TCR was recovered from a human donor in good health. Some clones in this sample may be carry-over from other donors' samples. The specimen was PBMCs. CDR3 loop: CAIRTGTSSTDTQYF. The CDR3 region has the DNA TGTGCCATCCGGACCGGGACTTCGTCCACAGATACGCAGTATTTT.